Presented here are 23 T cell receptor beta chains from one specimen sequenced in a study of T-cell memory formation after mild COVID-19. TCRdb recomputed calls from the 5' RACE reads with MiXCR, one row per CDR3 protein. The sample holds approximately 230,000 distinct CDR3 sequences, 16% seen once. The sequencing input was PBMCs or a T cell subset sorted from them (not recorded which). All receptors derive from a young man who had mild COVID-19 (a few samples of this study predate the infection). Cell type and time point are not known.

V usage is TRBV24-1 and J usage is TRBJ1-5, with TRBD1 as a possible D gene (5 bases). V dropped 3 bases and J dropped 6 bases, with 14 bases sitting between them. The germline gives CDR1 KGHDR, CDR2 SFDVKD. The CDR3 is 15 amino acids. CDR3 in amino acids: CATSDAQSGGQPQHF. In DNA, the CDR3 is TGTGCCACCAGTGATGCACAAAGCGGGGGTCAGCCCCAGCATTTT.

The V gene is TRBV29-1, the J gene TRBJ1-1; the D gene is possibly TRBD1 (5 bases). The germline V gene has CDR1 SQVTM and CDR2 ANQGSEA. Trimming took off 4 bases at V and 4 bases at J, with 10 bases between the two ends. The CDR3 extends over 12 amino acids. CDR3 in amino acids: CSVVVRGTEAFF. CDR3 nucleotide sequence: TGCAGCGTTGTCGTGAGGGGCACTGAAGCTTTCTTT. Using reference TRBV29-1 and TRBJ1-1 for the parts outside the CDR3, the full variable domain is SAVISQKPSRDICQRGTSLTIQCQVDSQVTMMFWYRQQPGQSLTLIATANQGSEATYESGFVIDKFPISRPNLTFSTLTVSNMSPEDSSIYLCSVVVRGTEAFFGQGTRLTVV.

The V and J genes are TRBV6-6 and TRBJ1-1; TRBD1 is a possible D gene (5 bases). Germline V gives CDR1 MNHNY, CDR2 SVGAGI (reference sequence). The CDR3 loop spans 15 amino acids. Trimming took off 0 bases at V and 4 bases at J, with 12 bases between the two ends. The CDR3 sequence: CASSYSSVGGTEAFF. Here the CDR3 DNA reads TGTGCCAGCAGTTACTCCTCAGTTGGGGGCACTGAAGCTTTCTTT.

This clonotype appeared a few times. The J gene is TRBJ2-3, the V gene TRBV5-4; D ambiguous. The V gene lost 4 bases and the J gene lost 4 bases, with 10 bases spanning the gap. CDR3 length: 13 residues. Germline CDR1 is SGHNT and CDR2 is YYREEE (reference sequence). CDR3 bases: TGTGCCAGCAGCCCCTCCAGATCAGATACGCAGTATTTT. Protein product: CASSPSRSDTQYF.

CDR3 bases: TGTGCCAGTAGTCGTACAGGGGGCGCGGGGATCAATCAGCCCCAGCATTTT. Protein sequence: CASSRTGGAGINQPQHF. The chain links TRBV19 to TRBJ1-5; TRBD1 agrees at 9 bases. The CDR3 extends over 17 amino acids. Trimming took 5 bases from V and 3 from J; bases not matched to a gene: 11. Germline-derived CDR1 and CDR2 are LNHDA and SQIVND (reference sequence).

This clonotype was observed a few times. The chain combines TRBV6-2 or TRBV6-3 with TRBJ2-7, with 7 bases that match TRBD1. The length of the CDR3 is 13 residues. Trimming took 6 bases from V and 2 from J; bases not matched to a gene: 4. The germline V gene encodes CDR1 MNHEY and CDR2 SVGEGT. The CDR3 DNA follows: TGTGCCAGCAGCGACAGGGTAGCCTACGAGCAGTACGTC. Its protein is CASSDRVAYEQYV.

The J gene is TRBJ2-2, the V gene TRBV20-1, with TRBD2 as a possible D gene (6 bases). Germline V gene lookup returns CDR1 DFQATT and CDR2 SNEGSKA (reference sequence). Trimming left V 5 bases short and J 4 bases short, with 11 bases between. The length of the CDR3 is 13 residues. DNA for the CDR3: TGCAGTGCTGGCCGGGAGATCACCGGGGAGCTGTTTTTT. Amino acid sequence: CSAGREITGELFF.

The V call is TRBV6-4, the J call TRBJ2-2, with D perhaps matching TRBD2 (5 bases). Trimming stripped 0 bases from V and 1 base from J, with 18 bases between. The CDR3 contains 19 residues. Germline CDR1 reads MRHNA; CDR2 reads SNTAGT. CDR3 region: CASSDSIIRVGKNTGELFF. CDR3 DNA: TGTGCCAGCAGTGACTCGATCATTCGGGTCGGGAAGAACACCGGGGAGCTGTTTTTT.

The chain joins TRBV11-1 to TRBJ2-7; 12 bases line up with TRBD2. Trimming took 4 bases from V and 5 from J; bases not matched to a gene: 9. CDR1 is SGHAT and CDR2 is FQDESV in the germline V gene (reference sequence). The CDR3 runs 16 residues. The CDR3 loop is CASSSRSSGGANEQYF. CDR3 in DNA: TGTGCCAGCAGCTCCCGCTCTAGCGGGGGGGCTAACGAGCAGTACTTC.

This clonotype was seen a handful of times. CDR3 DNA sequence: TGCGCCAGCAGCCCCAACACAGACAATCAGCCCCAGCATTTT. Protein product: CASSPNTDNQPQHF. The V gene is TRBV5-1, the J gene TRBJ1-5; D uncertain. The CDR3 contains 14 residues. V was pared by 4 bases and J by 3 bases, with 11 bases between. Germline values: CDR1 SGHRS, CDR2 YFSETQ.

The chain links TRBV7-2 to TRBJ2-3, with TRBD2 matching over 7 bases. The junction had 11 bases not matched to a gene; V was cut back by 4 bases and J by 1 base. This CDR3 contains 17 residues. Germline CDR1 is SGHTA and CDR2 is FQGNSA. The CDR3 sequence: CASSSAGRGRGTDTQYF. The CDR3, as DNA: TGTGCCAGCAGCTCAGCGGGGCGGGGCCGGGGCACAGATACGCAGTATTTT.

The gene calls are TRBV6-6 and TRBJ2-7; the D is unclear. Germline values: CDR1 MNHNY, CDR2 SVGAGI (reference sequence). This CDR3 has 14 residues. V lost 3 bases and J 3 bases, leaving 12 bases between the germline ends. CDR3: CASSYIDGDYEQYF. In DNA, the CDR3 is TGTGCCAGCAGTTATATCGACGGTGACTACGAGCAGTACTTC.

Ten or more counts support this clonotype. This chain joins TRBV5-6 and TRBJ2-5, with D possibly matching TRBD1 (5 bases). Trimming left V 1 base short and J 7 bases short, with 17 bases between. The germline CDR1 and CDR2 sequences are SGHDT and YYEEEE. The CDR3 covers 15 residues. The CDR3 DNA is TGTGCCAGCAGCTTGTTCGCGACAGCCGCAGGGACCCAGTACTTC. Amino acid sequence: CASSLFATAAGTQYF.

This clonotype has a count of ten or more. V and J are TRBV7-2 and TRBJ1-1; D perhaps matches TRBD1 (6 bases). V lost 3 bases, J lost 10 bases, and 15 bases lay in between. This CDR3 has 13 amino acids. In germline, CDR1 is SGHTA, CDR2 FQGNSA. CDR3 residues: CASSLRGAQVAFF. DNA of the CDR3: TGTGCCAGCAGCTTGAGGGGGGCGCAGGTAGCTTTCTTT. Based on the CDR3 plus reference TRBV7-2 and TRBJ1-1, the full variable domain is GAGVSQSPSNKVTEKGKDVELRCDPISGHTALYWYRQSLGQGLEFLIYFQGNSAPDKSGLPSDRFSAERTGGSVSTLTIQRTQQEDSAVYLCASSLRGAQVAFFGQGTRLTVV.

This clonotype was seen a few times. The rearrangement uses TRBV12-3 or TRBV12-4 and TRBJ2-2; D tentatively reads TRBD1 or TRBD2 (6 bases each). The CDR3 sequence is 15 residues long. Trimming removed 6 bases at V and 4 bases at J, with 15 bases between. The CDR3 bases are TGTGCCAGCAGCCCTGAGAGGGGGGCCACCGGGGAGCTGTTTTTT. Translation gives CASSPERGATGELFF.

This rearrangement joins TRBV30 to TRBJ2-7, with 7 bases identical to TRBD1. V shed 2 bases, J shed 6 bases, and the junction held 7 bases outside the gene matches. The CDR3 loop spans 13 amino acids. In germline, CDR1 is GTSNPN, CDR2 SVGIG (reference sequence). DNA of the CDR3: TGTGCCTGGAGTAAGGGGGCGCAAAGCGAGCAGTACTTC. The encoded protein is CAWSKGAQSEQYF.

This clonotype was observed a handful of times. The chain uses TRBV24-1 and TRBJ2-5; D may correspond to TRBD1 or TRBD2 (5 bases each). V was cut by 3 bases and J by 5 bases, with 9 bases left in between. Per the germline V gene, CDR1 is KGHDR and CDR2 is SFDVKD. The CDR3 has 13 amino acids. Written as DNA, the CDR3 is TGTGCCACCAGTGATCCGGGGCTGGAGACCCAGTACTTC. It encodes CATSDPGLETQYF.

The DNA for the CDR3 is TGCAGTGCCAATCGACAGGGGGCTAGTGAAAAACTGTTTTTT. Its protein is CSANRQGASEKLFF. The V and J genes are TRBV20-1 and TRBJ1-4; TRBD1 aligns across 10 bases. The V segment lost 6 bases and the J segment 7 bases; nucleotides outside the gene matches: 8. The CDR3 totals 14 residues. The germline V gene has CDR1 DFQATT and CDR2 SNEGSKA (reference sequence).

This clonotype was observed a handful of times. The V call is TRBV7-2, the J call TRBJ1-5; D may be TRBD1 (5 bases). CDR3 length: 14 residues. The V and J ends lost 4 bases and 7 bases respectively, with 14 bases between them. Per germline, CDR1 SGHTA and CDR2 FQGNSA. CDR3 region: CASSSWDGAQPQHF. For the CDR3, the DNA is TGTGCCAGCAGCTCATGGGACGGGGCACAGCCCCAGCATTTT.

Ten or more counts support this clonotype. The chain employs TRBV11-2 and TRBJ2-3; no definite D call. There are 14 residues in the CDR3. Deletions cut 7 bases from V and 3 bases from J, with 14 bases between. The germline V gene has CDR1 SGHAT and CDR2 FQNNGV. The CDR3 region is CASTRPPSTDTQYF. The CDR3 coding sequence is TGTGCCAGCACCCGACCTCCCTCAACAGATACGCAGTATTTT.

Here the CDR3 reads CASSLGRFYEQYF. CDR3 nucleotides: TGTGCCAGCAGCTTAGGACGATTCTACGAGCAGTACTTC. The V and J genes are TRBV7-2 and TRBJ2-7; D ambiguous. The CDR3 spans 13 residues. The V gene lost 1 base and the J gene lost 3 bases, with 7 bases spanning the gap. Per germline, CDR1 SGHTA and CDR2 FQGNSA.

This chain joins TRBV20-1 and TRBJ2-7, with TRBD1 matching over 7 bases. V dropped 6 bases and J dropped 3; count of bases not matched to a gene: 11. CDR1 and CDR2 from the germline V gene are DFQATT and SNEGSKA (reference sequence). CDR3 length: 14 amino acids. The CDR3 nucleotides are TGCAGTGCCAAATCCGGGACAGTATTCTACGAGCAGTACTTC. The encoded protein is CSAKSGTVFYEQYF.

V and J are TRBV20-1 and TRBJ2-3, with D unresolved. The CDR3 spans 12 residues. Trimming took off 6 bases at V and 2 bases at J, with 9 bases between the two ends. The germline gives CDR1 DFQATT, CDR2 SNEGSKA (reference sequence). CDR3 region: CSANPPTDTQYF. The CDR3 bases are TGCAGTGCCAACCCACCCACAGATACGCAGTATTTT.